This TCR beta chain was observed in a study of control samples from healthy donors and cancer patients. Only one count was recorded for this clone. Trimming removed 3 bases from V and 3 bases from J, with 12 bases in between. CDR3 length: 15 amino acids. Germline loops: CDR1 SGHAT, CDR2 FQNNGV. Assay: immunoSEQ multiplex PCR; the TCRdb copy retains only in-frame clones and omits some. The data hold roughly 160,000 clones, with roughly 95% observed a single time. This sequence was found in a woman aged 30 to 39 in good health. The V call is TRBV11-2, the J call TRBJ1-5; maybe TRBD1 (6 bases). Specimen: blood. The CDR3 loop reads CASSFGGRDNQPQHF. The CDR3 nucleotides are TGTGCCAGCAGCTTCGGGGGCAGGGACAATCAGCCCCAGCATTTT.